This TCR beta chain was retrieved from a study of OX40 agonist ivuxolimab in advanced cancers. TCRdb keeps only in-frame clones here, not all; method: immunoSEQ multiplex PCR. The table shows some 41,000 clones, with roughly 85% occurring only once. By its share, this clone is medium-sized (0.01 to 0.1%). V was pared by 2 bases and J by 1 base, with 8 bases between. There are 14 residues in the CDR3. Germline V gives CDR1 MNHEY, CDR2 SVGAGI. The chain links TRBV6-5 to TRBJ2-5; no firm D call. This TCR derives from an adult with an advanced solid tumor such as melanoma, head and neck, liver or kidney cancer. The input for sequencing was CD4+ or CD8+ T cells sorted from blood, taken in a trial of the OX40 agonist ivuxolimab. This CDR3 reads CASSYVAGQETQYF. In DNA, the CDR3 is TGTGCCAGCAGTTACGTGGCAGGCCAAGAGACCCAGTACTTC.